The 7 T cell receptor beta chains presented below share a single source sample, sequenced in a study of shared clonotypes between healthy human individuals. Positively selected for CCR7, the CD45RO-negative cells used as naive CD8 cells excluded terminally differentiated effector memory CD45RA+ cells. Profiled with immunoSEQ multiplex PCR; TCRdb holds only in-frame clones, not every one. The table records under 2,000,000 clones, about 95% of them present only once. Sequenced sample: naive CD8+ T cells sorted from blood. All receptors come from a man aged 18 to 30 in good health.

The V call is TRBV6-6, the J call TRBJ2-2; 7 bases agree with TRBD2. The length of the CDR3 is 16 residues. Per the germline V gene, CDR1 is MNHNY and CDR2 is SVGAGI (reference sequence). Unmatched junction bases numbered 4, after V lost 3 bases and J lost 0 bases. CDR3 nucleotide sequence: TGTGCCAGCAGTTATTTGGGAGGGGCGAACACCGGGGAGCTGTTTTTT. This gives the protein CASSYLGGANTGELFF.

V gene TRBV5-1 combines with J gene TRBJ1-2, with 8 bases aligning to TRBD1. After removal of 7 bases from V and 5 bases from J, the junction contained 16 bases not matched to a gene. The CDR3 length is 16 residues. Per germline, CDR1 SGHRS and CDR2 YFSETQ. The CDR3 nucleotides read TGCGCCAGCTCGGAAGGGCAGGGGGCGTCCCTTTATGGCTACACCTTC. It yields the protein CASSEGQGASLYGYTF.

This chain connects TRBV2 to TRBJ1-5; D unresolved. The CDR3 sequence is 13 residues long. V lost 3 bases, J lost 4 bases, and 7 bases lay in between. Germline CDR1 reads SNHLY; CDR2 reads FYNNEI. DNA for the CDR3: TGTGCCAGCAGTGACCCGGGAAATCAGCCCCAGCATTTT. As protein: CASSDPGNQPQHF.

The chain carries TRBV4-2 and TRBJ2-7; TRBD2 is a possible D gene (6 bases). The CDR3 is made up of 14 amino acids. Germline lookup yields CDR1 LGHNA and CDR2 YNFKEQ. V dropped 0 bases and J dropped 5 bases, with 11 bases sitting between them. CDR3 loop: CASSQDLASNEQYF. CDR3 in DNA: TGTGCCAGCAGCCAAGATCTAGCGAGCAACGAGCAGTACTTC.

The V call is TRBV6-5, the J call TRBJ2-3, with 8 bases matching TRBD1. This CDR3 contains 16 residues. Germline CDR1 and CDR2: MNHEY and SVGAGI. V shed 4 bases, J shed 1 base, and the junction held 7 bases outside the gene matches. The CDR3 DNA follows: TGTGCCAGCAGTTGGAACGTACAGGGGGGCACAGATACGCAGTATTTT. Protein product: CASSWNVQGGTDTQYF.

This sequence joins TRBV27 and TRBJ2-3; 10 bases fit TRBD2. J was trimmed by 4 bases and V by 7 bases; bases with no gene match: 5. CDR1 MNHEY and CDR2 SMNVEV come from the germline V gene (reference sequence). The CDR3 has 14 residues. CDR3 bases: TGTGCCAGCACAGCGGGAGGGCTAGCAGATACGCAGTATTTT. Residues: CASTAGGLADTQYF.

The chain uses TRBV7-8 and TRBJ1-4; D gene unclear. The V gene's germline CDR1 is SGHVS and CDR2 FQNEAQ. Trimming removed 1 base from V and 8 bases from J, with 8 bases in between. This CDR3 contains 13 residues. The CDR3 reads CASSLDWREKLFF. The CDR3 DNA sequence: TGTGCCAGCAGCTTAGATTGGCGGGAAAAACTGTTTTTT.